This T cell receptor beta chain originates from a study of blood T cell repertoires in COVID-19. At the level of the study: Sources were T cells, B-cell-depleted T cells, or PBMCs; the material itself was cDNA or gDNA.

Germline CDR1 ENHRY, CDR2 SYGVKD. With 6 bases clipped from V and 6 bases from J, the junction kept 9 bases outside the gene matches. This CDR3 is 16 amino acids long. Original data processing: How many nucleated cells were present was estimated from reference gene primer amplification. Sequencing used immunoSEQ multiplex PCR; TCRdb keeps in-frame clones, though not all of them. The V and J calls and the clone size are those of that table, but D and trimming were determined from the DNA. The repertoire holds 310,000 or so clones, with around 87% as singletons. Only a few counts were recorded for this clone.

Input material: peripheral blood. The genes are TRBV10-3 and TRBJ2-1, with TRBD2 matching 12 bases. The origin of this receptor is a man aged 50-60 years with active or convalescent COVID-19. CDR3 DNA sequence: TGTGCCATCAGCCATCCTACTAGCGGGGGGCCCAATGAGCAGTTCTTC. Translated, it gives CAISHPTSGGPNEQFF.